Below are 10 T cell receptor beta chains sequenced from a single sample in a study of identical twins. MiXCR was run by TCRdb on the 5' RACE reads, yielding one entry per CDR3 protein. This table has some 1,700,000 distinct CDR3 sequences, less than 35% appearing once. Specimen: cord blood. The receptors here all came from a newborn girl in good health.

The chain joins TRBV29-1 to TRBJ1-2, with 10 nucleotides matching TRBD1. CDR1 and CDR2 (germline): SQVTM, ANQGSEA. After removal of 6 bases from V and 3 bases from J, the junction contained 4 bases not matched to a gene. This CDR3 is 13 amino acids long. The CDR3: CSVLGTGDYGYTF. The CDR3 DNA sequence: TGCAGCGTCCTGGGGACAGGGGACTATGGCTACACCTTC.

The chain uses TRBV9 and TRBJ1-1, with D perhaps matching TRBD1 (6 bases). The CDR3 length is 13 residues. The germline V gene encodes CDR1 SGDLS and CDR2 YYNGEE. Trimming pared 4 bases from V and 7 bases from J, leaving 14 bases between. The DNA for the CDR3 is TGTGCCAGCAGCCCTCGACAGGAACTTGAAGCTTTCTTT. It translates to CASSPRQELEAFF. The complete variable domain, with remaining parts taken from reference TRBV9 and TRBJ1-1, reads DSGVTQTPKHLITATGQRVTLRCSPRSGDLSVYWYQQSLDQGLQFLIQYYNGEERAKGNILERFSAQQFPDLHSELNLSSLELGDSALYFCASSPRQELEAFFGQGTRLTVV.

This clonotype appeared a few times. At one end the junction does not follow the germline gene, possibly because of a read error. The CDR3 here is CASTLRLAQASSYNEQFF. The CDR3 region has the DNA TGCGCCAGCACCTTGCGTCTAGCGCAGGCGAGCTCCTACAATGAGCAGTTCTTC. The chain has TRBV5-1 and TRBJ2-1, with D maybe TRBD2 (6 bases). From germline, CDR1 is SGHRS and CDR2 YFSETQ. This CDR3 has 18 amino acids.

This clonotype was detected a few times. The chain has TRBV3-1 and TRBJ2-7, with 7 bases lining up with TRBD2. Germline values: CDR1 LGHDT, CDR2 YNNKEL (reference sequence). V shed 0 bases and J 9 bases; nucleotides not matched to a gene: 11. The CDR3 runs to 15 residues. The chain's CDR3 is CASSQDIPLADVQYF. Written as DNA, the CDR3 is TGTGCCAGCAGCCAAGATATCCCCCTAGCGGATGTGCAGTACTTC.

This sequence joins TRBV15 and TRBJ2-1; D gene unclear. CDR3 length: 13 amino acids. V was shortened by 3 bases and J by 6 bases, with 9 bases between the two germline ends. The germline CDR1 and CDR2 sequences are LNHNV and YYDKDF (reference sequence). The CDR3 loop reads CATSSRQVNEQFF. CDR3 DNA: TGTGCCACCAGCAGTAGGCAGGTCAATGAGCAGTTCTTC.

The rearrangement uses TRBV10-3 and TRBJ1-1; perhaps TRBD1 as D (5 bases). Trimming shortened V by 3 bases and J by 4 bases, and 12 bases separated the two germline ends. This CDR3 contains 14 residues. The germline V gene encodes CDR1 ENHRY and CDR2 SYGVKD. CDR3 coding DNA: TGTGCCATCAGTGACCCGGGGGTAGGCACTGAAGCTTTCTTT. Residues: CAISDPGVGTEAFF.

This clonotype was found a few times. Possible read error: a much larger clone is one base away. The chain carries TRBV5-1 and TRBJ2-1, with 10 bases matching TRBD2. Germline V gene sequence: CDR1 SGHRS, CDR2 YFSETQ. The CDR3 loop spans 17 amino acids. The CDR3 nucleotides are TGCGTCAGCAGATCAAGGATTAGCGGGAGGTTGTACAATGAGCAGTTCTTC. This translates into CVSRSRISGRLYNEQFF.

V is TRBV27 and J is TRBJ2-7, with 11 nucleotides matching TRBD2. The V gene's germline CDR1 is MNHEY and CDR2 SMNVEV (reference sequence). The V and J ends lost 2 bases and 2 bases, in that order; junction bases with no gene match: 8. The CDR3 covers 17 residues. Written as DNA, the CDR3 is TGTGCCAGCAGTTTAGGGAGTAGCGGGAGGGCCGCCTACGAGCAGTACTTC. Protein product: CASSLGSSGRAAYEQYF.

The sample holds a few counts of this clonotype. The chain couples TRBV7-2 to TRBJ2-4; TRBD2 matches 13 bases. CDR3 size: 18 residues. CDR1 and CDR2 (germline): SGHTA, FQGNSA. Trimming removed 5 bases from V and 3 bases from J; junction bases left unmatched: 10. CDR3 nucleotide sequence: TGTGCCAGCAGCCCGGGACTAGCGGGAACGGTGAACAAAAACATTCAGTACTTC. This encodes CASSPGLAGTVNKNIQYF.

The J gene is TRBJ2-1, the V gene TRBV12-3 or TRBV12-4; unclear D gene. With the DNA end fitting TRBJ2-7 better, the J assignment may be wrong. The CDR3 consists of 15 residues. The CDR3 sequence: CASSASPEGYNEQYF. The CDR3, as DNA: TGTGCCAGCAGTGCTTCTCCGGAAGGATACAATGAGCAGTACTTC.